Sequencing of this T cell receptor (beta chain) was carried out in a study of shared clonotypes between healthy human individuals. Germline V gene lookup returns CDR1 MNHEY and CDR2 SVGAGI. The CDR3 spans 15 residues. The ends lost 8 bases at V and 3 bases at J; junction bases unmatched: 11. Concerning this clone: Its antigen is still unknown.

Method: immunoSEQ multiplex PCR; TCRdb's copy keeps in-frame clones and lacks some. In the table there are around 510,000 clones, 95% to 97% of which are singletons. Findings of the study overall: Richness estimates generally favored naive over memory subsets. Only blood was sampled; tissue repertoires likely differ.

This receptor was obtained from a woman aged 25 to 39 in good health. This chain uses TRBV6-5 with TRBJ2-7, with 9 bases matching TRBD1. Source material: naive CD4+ T cells sorted from blood. Specified subset: CD45RA+ positively selected. CDR3 coding DNA: TGTGCCAGCTCGAGACAGGGGGAATTAGTCTACGAGCAGTACTTC. As protein: CASSRQGELVYEQYF.